This TCR beta chain is from a study of blood T cell repertoires in COVID-19. The overall study: Donors in the United States, Italy and Spain gave samples during acute or convalescent COVID-19. From T cells, B-cell-depleted T cells, or PBMCs came the material, which was cDNA or gDNA.

The authors' processing: Amplification from reference gene primers served as the basis for estimated nucleated cell counts. Profiling relied on immunoSEQ multiplex PCR, and the TCRdb table lists in-frame clones only, not all of them. V and J calls and clone size are copied from that table; D and trimming were computed from the DNA. This table has 150,000 to 200,000 clones, around 86% appearing once. Deletions cut 6 bases from V and 5 bases from J, with 13 bases between. The CDR3 has 14 amino acids. CDR1 and CDR2 from the germline V gene are LNHDA and SQIVND (reference sequence). This sequence originates from a man in his fifties or sixties with active or convalescent COVID-19. V usage is TRBV19 and J usage is TRBJ1-4; D possibly corresponds to TRBD1 (6 bases). Sample: peripheral blood. This chain's CDR3 is CASRSGGRNEKLFF. The DNA for the CDR3 is TGTGCCAGTAGATCTGGGGGCCGAAATGAAAAACTGTTTTTT.